The entry that follows covers one T cell receptor (beta chain) sequence. Its specificity is not known. CDR3 length equals 13 residues. CDR1 GTSNPN and CDR2 SVGIG come from the germline V gene (reference sequence). V shed 5 bases and J 6 bases; nucleotides not matched to a gene: 7. Researchers ran the PCR with 60 Vbeta and 13 Jbeta primers. The data were produced by immunoSEQ multiplex PCR, yet TCRdb's version contains in-frame clones alone and is incomplete. The table shows about 130,000 clones, with 60% to 80% occurring only once. This specimen comes from a study of cytomegalovirus exposure and HLA in healthy donors. General study findings and limits: Most CMV-associated TCR beta chains appeared HLA-restricted in a later analysis. The study recorded 150 to 200 TCR beta chains that were cytomegalovirus-associated. Among the CMV-associated chains, three were confirmed in vitro as specific for CMV antigens. Most TCR beta V segments were productive about 87% or about 30% of the time in an earlier analysis.

What was sequenced was PBMCs. V usage is TRBV30 and J usage is TRBJ2-7, with TRBD1 identical over 10 bases. The clonotype originates from an older woman in good health and CMV-seronegative. The CDR3 reads CAWGQGQGTEQYF. The CDR3 bases are TGTGCCTGGGGCCAGGGACAGGGGACCGAGCAGTACTTC.